This TCR beta chain appears in the sequencing data of a study of metastatic and nonmetastatic thyroid tumors. Regarding this clone: Its antigen is currently unknown.

Between the trimmed V and J ends, which lost 5 bases and 7 bases, there was a span of 11 bases. The CDR3 contains 12 residues. Per germline, CDR1 MNHEY and CDR2 SMNVEV (reference sequence). Study outcomes and limitations: As reported, TCR beta diversity in blood and tumor was significantly higher in malignant thyroid tumors than in benign nodules.

Study processing details: The authors used CDR3 differences across clinicopathological groups to build a distant-metastasis classifier for papillary thyroid cancer. TCRdb re-clonotyped the PCR reads via MiXCR. The V and J calls, along with clone size, are taken from TCRdb and not from the paper's own processing. The table includes some 25,000 clones, around an eighth detected once. All patients reached thyroid surgery having received no treatment beforehand. Sequenced input: blood. This rearrangement joins TRBV27 to TRBJ1-1, with a tentative D call TRBD1 (5 bases). The TCR originated in a female donor with papillary thyroid cancer or a benign thyroid nodule (not recorded which). Some clones in this sample may be carry-over from other donors' samples. CDR3 region: CASSGGQNEAFF. The CDR3 region has the DNA TGTGCCAGCAGTGGAGGACAAAATGAAGCTTTCTTT.